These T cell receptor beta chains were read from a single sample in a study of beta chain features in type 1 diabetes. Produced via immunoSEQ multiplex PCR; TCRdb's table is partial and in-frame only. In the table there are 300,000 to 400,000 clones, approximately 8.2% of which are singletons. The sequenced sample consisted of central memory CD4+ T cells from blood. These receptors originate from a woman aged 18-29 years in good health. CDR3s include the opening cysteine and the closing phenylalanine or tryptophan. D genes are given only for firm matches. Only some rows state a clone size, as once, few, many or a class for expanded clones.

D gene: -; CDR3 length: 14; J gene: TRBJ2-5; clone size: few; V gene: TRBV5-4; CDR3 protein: CASSLFAGERTQYF; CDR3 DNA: TGTGCCAGCAGCTTATTTGCCGGGGAAAGGACCCAGTACTTC
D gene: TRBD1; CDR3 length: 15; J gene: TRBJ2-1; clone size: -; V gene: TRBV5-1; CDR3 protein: CASSSQGLANNEQFF; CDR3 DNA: TGCGCCAGCAGCTCACAGGGGCTAGCTAACAATGAGCAGTTCTTC
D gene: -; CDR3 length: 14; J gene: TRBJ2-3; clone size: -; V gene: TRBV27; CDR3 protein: CASSSMRLTDTQYF; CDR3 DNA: TGTGCCAGCAGTTCCATGCGACTAACAGATACGCAGTATTTT
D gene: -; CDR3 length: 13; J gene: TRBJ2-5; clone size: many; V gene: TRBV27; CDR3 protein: CASSLIPTGTQYF; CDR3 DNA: TGTGCCAGCAGTTTAATTCCCACTGGGACCCAGTACTTC
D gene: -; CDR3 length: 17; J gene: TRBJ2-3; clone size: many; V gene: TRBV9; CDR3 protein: CASSVAAVRGNTDTQYF; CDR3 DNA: TGTGCCAGCAGCGTAGCAGCAGTGCGGGGAAACACAGATACGCAGTATTTT
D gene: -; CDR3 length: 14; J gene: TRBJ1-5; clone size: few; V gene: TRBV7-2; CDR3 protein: CASSIQESNQPQHF; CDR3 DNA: TGTGCCAGCAGCATACAGGAGAGCAATCAGCCCCAGCATTTT
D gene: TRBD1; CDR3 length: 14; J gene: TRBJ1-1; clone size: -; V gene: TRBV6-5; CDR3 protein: CASSKTGSGPEAFF; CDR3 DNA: TGTGCCAGCAGTAAGACAGGGTCGGGACCTGAAGCTTTCTTT
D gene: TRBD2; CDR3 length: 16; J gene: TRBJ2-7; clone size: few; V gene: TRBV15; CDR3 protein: CATSGGLAPSSYEQYF; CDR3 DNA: TGTGCCACCAGCGGGGGACTAGCGCCAAGCTCCTACGAGCAGTACTTC
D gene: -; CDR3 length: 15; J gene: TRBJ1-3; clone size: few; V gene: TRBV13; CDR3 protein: CASSLGRGFGNTIYF; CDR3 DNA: TGTGCCAGCAGCCTAGGAAGGGGTTTTGGAAACACCATATATTTT
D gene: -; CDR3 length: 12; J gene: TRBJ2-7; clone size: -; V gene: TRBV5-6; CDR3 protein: CASSLPAAEQYF; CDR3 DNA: TGTGCCAGCAGCTTGCCGGCAGCCGAGCAGTACTTC
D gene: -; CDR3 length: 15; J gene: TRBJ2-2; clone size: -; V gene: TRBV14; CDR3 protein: CASSQGRESVGELFF; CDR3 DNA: TGTGCCAGCAGCCAAGGGAGGGAGTCCGTCGGGGAGCTGTTTTTT
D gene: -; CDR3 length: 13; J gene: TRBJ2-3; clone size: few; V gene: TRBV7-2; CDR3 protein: CASSFSEADTQYF; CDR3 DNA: TGTGCCAGCAGCTTTTCGGAGGCAGATACGCAGTATTTT
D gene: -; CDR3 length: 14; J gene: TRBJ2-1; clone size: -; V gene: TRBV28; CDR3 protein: CASIGGVGYNEQFF; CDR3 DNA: TGTGCCAGCATAGGTGGGGTTGGTTACAATGAGCAGTTCTTC
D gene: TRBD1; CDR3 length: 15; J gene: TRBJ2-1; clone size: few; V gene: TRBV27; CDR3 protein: CASSLRGQGIGEQFF; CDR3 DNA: TGTGCCAGCAGTCTTCGGGGACAGGGGATTGGGGAGCAGTTCTTC
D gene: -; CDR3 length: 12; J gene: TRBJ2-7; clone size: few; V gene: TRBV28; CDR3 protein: CASSLAVSQPHF; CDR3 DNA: TGTGCCAGCAGTTTAGCGGTTTCACAGCCACACTTC
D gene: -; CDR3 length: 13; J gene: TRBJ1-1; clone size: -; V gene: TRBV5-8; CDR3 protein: CASSLSGGAQAFF; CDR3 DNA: TGTGCCAGCAGCTTGTCGGGGGGCGCTCAAGCTTTCTTT
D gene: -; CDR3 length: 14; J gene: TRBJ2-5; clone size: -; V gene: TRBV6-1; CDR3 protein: CASSSPRGRETQYF; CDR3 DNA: TGTGCCAGCAGTTCCCCGCGGGGCCGCGAGACCCAGTACTTC